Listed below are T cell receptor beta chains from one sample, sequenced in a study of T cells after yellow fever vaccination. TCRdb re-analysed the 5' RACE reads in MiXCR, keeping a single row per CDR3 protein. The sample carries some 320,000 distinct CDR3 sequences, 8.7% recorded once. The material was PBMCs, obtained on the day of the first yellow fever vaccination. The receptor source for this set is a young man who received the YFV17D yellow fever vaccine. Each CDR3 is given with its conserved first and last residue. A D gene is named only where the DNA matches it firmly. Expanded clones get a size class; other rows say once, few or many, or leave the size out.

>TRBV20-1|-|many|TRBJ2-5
TGCAGTGCTAATGGACAGCAAGAGACCCAGTACTTC
CSANGQQETQYF
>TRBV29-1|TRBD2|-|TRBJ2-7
TGCAGCGTTGTAGGGGCTAGCGGGGGTTACGAGCAGTACTTC
CSVVGASGGYEQYF
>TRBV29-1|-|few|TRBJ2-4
TGCAGCGTTGAAACGCTAGCCAAAAACATTCAGTACTTC
CSVETLAKNIQYF
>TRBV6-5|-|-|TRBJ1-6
TGTGCCAGCAGTTACAACGGGGCCTCCTATAATTCACCCCTCCACTTT
CASSYNGASYNSPLHF
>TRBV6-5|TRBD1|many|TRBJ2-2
TGTGCCAGCAGTTCCCCTAATTCCGGGACAGAGAACACCGGGGAGCTGTTTTTT
CASSSPNSGTENTGELFF
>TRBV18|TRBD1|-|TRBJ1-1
TGTGCCAGCTCAGCAGAGGGGGCTGGAACTGAAGCTTTCTTT
CASSAEGAGTEAFF
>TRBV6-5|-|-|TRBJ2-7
TGTGCCACCCGGACAGTTGGCGAGCAGTACTTC
CATRTVGEQYF
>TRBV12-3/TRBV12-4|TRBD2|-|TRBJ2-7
TGTGCCAGCAAACTAGCGGGGGGAAAGTACGAGCAGTACTTC
CASKLAGGKYEQYF
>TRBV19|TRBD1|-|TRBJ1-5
TGTGCCATCTCCGACAGGGGAAATAGCAATCAGCCCCAGCATTTT
CAISDRGNSNQPQHF
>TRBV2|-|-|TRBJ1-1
TGTGCCAGCAGGGAGACAGGAGTGAACACTGAAGCTTTCTTT
CASRETGVNTEAFF
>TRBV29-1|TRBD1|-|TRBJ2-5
TGCAGCGTTGAAGAAGACAGGGGGCGAGAGACCCAGTACTTC
CSVEEDRGRETQYF
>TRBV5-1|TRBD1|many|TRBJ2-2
TGCGCCAGCAGCCGACAGGGGGCCGGGGAGCTGTTTTTT
CASSRQGAGELFF
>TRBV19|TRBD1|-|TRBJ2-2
TGTGCCAGTAGTATAGATAGGGGGACAGGGGGCCGGCGATCCGGGGAGCTGTTTTTT
CASSIDRGTGGRRSGELFF
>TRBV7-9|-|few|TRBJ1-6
TGTGCCAGCAGGAAAAGGCTCGGACTCCCTCATTCACCCCTCCACTTT
CASRKRLGLPHSPLHF
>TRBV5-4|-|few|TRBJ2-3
TGTGCCAGCAGCTTAGTCAGGGGTACAGATACGCAGTATTTT
CASSLVRGTDTQYF
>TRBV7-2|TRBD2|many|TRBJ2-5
TGTGCCAGCAGCTCGGGACTAGCGTTAGAGACCCAGTACTTC
CASSSGLALETQYF
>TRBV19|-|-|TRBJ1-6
TGTGCCAGTAGTGAAGCAGGAGATTCACCCCTCCACTTT
CASSEAGDSPLHF
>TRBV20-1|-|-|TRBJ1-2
TGCAGTGCCCCCACGGGTGGCTACACCTTC
CSAPTGGYTF
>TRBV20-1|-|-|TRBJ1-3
TGCAGTGCTACGGGGAGGCCGGGCTCTGGAAACACCATATATTTT
CSATGRPGSGNTIYF
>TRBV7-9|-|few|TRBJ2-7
TGTGCCAGCAGCCTATGGACAGTGACAAACTACGAGCAGTACTTC
CASSLWTVTNYEQYF
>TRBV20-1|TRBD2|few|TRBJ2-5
TGCAGTGCTAGAGGGACTAGCGGTTCACAAGAGACCCAGTACTTC
CSARGTSGSQETQYF
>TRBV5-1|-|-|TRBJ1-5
TGCGCCAGCAGCCCTGAGGGACCTGCCAGCAATCAGCCCCAGCATTTT
CASSPEGPASNQPQHF
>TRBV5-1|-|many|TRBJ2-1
TGCGCCAGCAGCCTCCGCAATGAGCAGTTCTTC
CASSLRNEQFF
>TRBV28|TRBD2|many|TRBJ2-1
TGTGCCAGCGGTCCGGGACTAGCGGATGAGCAGTTCTTC
CASGPGLADEQFF
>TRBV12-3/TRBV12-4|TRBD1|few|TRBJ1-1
TGTGCCAGCAGTTGGGGACAGGGGGGGGTCACTGAAGCTTTCTTT
CASSWGQGGVTEAFF
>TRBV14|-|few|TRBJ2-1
TGTGCCAGCAGCCAGGCATTCCGGAGGGGGCGAAGGTATGAGCAGTTCTTC
CASSQAFRRGRRYEQFF
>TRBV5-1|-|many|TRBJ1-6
TGCGCCAGCAGCGAGAGTATCGAGGTCTCTAGTTCACCCCTCCACTTT
CASSESIEVSSSPLHF
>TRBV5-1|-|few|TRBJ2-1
TGCGCCTCCCGCCCGGGACGCACCGTTTTGGACTACAATGAGCAGTTCTTC
CASRPGRTVLDYNEQFF
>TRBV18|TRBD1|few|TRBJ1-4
TGTGCCAGCTCACCACCTAGGACAGGCAATGAAAAACTGTTTTTT
CASSPPRTGNEKLFF
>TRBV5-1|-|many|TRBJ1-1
TGCGCCAGCTCCTTAACCCGAGGCGGGGGCACTGAAGCTTTCTTT
CASSLTRGGGTEAFF
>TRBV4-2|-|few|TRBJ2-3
TGTGCCAGCAGCCAAGTCTCGGACGTAACAGATACGCAGTATTTT
CASSQVSDVTDTQYF
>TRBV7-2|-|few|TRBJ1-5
TGTGCCAGCAGCTTAGTATCGGGGGGCAATCAGCCCCAGCATTTT
CASSLVSGGNQPQHF
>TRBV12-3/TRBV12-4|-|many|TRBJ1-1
TGCGCCAGCAGCACCTACAGGGCTGGGACTGAAGCTTTCTTT
CASSTYRAGTEAFF
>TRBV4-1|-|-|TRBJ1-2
TGCGCCAGCCGGGGCGAGAGATCTTATGGCTACACCTTC
CASRGERSYGYTF
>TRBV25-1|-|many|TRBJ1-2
TGTGCCAGCAGTTACGATGGTGGTAACTATGGCTACACCTTC
CASSYDGGNYGYTF
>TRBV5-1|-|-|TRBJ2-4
TGCGCCAGCAGCTTGGGGAGCGATACGGTCGTTCAGTACTTC
CASSLGSDTVVQYF
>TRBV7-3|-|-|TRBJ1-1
TGTGCCAGCAGCTCGCGGGGGGGGGTCGAAGCTTTCTTT
CASSSRGGVEAFF
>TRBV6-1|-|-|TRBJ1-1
TGTGCCAGCAGTGTCGGTGGGAAGAACACTGAAGCTTTCTTT
CASSVGGKNTEAFF
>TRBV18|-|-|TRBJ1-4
TGTGCCAGCTCCCCACCAGCGGGGGCCGGAGAAAAACTGTTTTTT
CASSPPAGAGEKLFF
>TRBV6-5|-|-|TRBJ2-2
TGTGCCAGCAGTTACTTGGGTCCCCGGGGCACCGGGGAGCTGTTTTTT
CASSYLGPRGTGELFF
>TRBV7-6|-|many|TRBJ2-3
TGTGCCAGCAGCACCCCGCCGAGTTATACGCAGTATTTT
CASSTPPSYTQYF
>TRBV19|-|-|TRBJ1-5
TGTGCCAGCGACCACAGCGGTTCTAACCAGCCCCAGCATTTT
CASDHSGSNQPQHF
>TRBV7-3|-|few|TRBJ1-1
TGTGCCAGCAGCTTAGGAGGGGGTTGGACTGAAGCTTTCTTT
CASSLGGGWTEAFF
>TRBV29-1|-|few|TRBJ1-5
TGCAGCGCAACGACAGGACACCAGCCCCAGCATTTT
CSATTGHQPQHF
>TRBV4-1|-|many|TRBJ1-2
TGCGCCAGCAGCCCAACATGGGAAGCTAACTATGGCTACACCTTC
CASSPTWEANYGYTF
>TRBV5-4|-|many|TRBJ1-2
TGTGCCAGCAGTCAGGACATGCTTGGCTACACCTTC
CASSQDMLGYTF
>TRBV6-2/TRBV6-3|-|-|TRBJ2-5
TGTGCCAGCAGTTTGCTGCGAGGTGAAGGTCAAGAGACCCAGTACTTC
CASSLLRGEGQETQYF
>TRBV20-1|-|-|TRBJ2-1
TGCAGTGCTAGCCTGAATGGGGGCGTACTATACAATGAGCAGTTCTTC
CSASLNGGVLYNEQFF
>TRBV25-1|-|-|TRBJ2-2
TGTGCCAGCTCAACTTCAGGGATCACCGGGGAGCTGTTTTTT
CASSTSGITGELFF